A selection of T cell receptor beta chains follows, all from one sample in a study of T cells in Graves' hyperthyroidism and ophthalmopathy. TCRdb recomputed calls from the multiplex PCR reads with MiXCR, one row per CDR3 protein. Of 450,000 to 700,000 distinct CDR3 sequences listed, around 46% are singletons. What was sequenced was peripheral blood or thyroid tissue (not recorded which). These receptors all come from an adult woman with Graves' disease, either hyperthyroidism or ophthalmopathy (not recorded which). CDR3s leave out the opening cysteine and the closing phenylalanine or tryptophan. Each record gives: V gene, J gene, CDR3 length, clone size, CDR3 protein. Clone size is not always given. Where it is, it says once, few, many or a class for expanded clones.

TRBV25-1	TRBJ2-3	17	NA	AIRPGLAGGPSSTDTQY
TRBV29-1	TRBJ1-2	11	NA	SSQRGQGGGYT
TRBV11-2	TRBJ2-5	13	many	ASSPSGLVQETQY
TRBV5-1	TRBJ1-3	10	NA	ASGLGGELPA
TRBV5-1	TRBJ2-7	13	many	ASSLGGVPLYEQY
TRBV3-1	TRBJ1-5	10	NA	ASSDIHQPQH
TRBV7-9	TRBJ2-2	13	once	ASRNTGQRAGELF
TRBV2	TRBJ2-2	14	many	ASSAPRDTYTGELF
TRBV12-3/TRBV12-4	TRBJ1-1	11	NA	ASSLTGGDRAF
TRBV7-3	TRBJ2-2	15	many	ASSFSAGTDNTGELF
TRBV15	TRBJ2-7	17	NA	ATSRDPPWIGGSSYEQY
TRBV10-3	TRBJ1-2	12	NA	AISEQQGRSGYT
TRBV7-9	TRBJ2-5	11	many	ASSWDLQETQY
TRBV2	TRBJ2-3	11	NA	ASSDGNTDTQY
TRBV6-5	TRBJ2-2	9	many	AAARAGELF
TRBV25-1	TRBJ2-7	13	NA	ASSTTAGGSYEQY
TRBV2	TRBJ2-3	12	NA	ASSDRGGGDTQY
TRBV12-3/TRBV12-4	TRBJ1-2	14	NA	ASSLGPAGRNYGYT
TRBV6-5	TRBJ1-5	14	NA	ASSSPTGNSNQPQH
TRBV18	TRBJ2-5	14	many	ASSPGLAGVAETQY
TRBV7-9	TRBJ2-2	14	once	ASSRSPGGNTGELF
TRBV10-3	TRBJ2-7	16	NA	ASSYSKALAGKFYEQY
TRBV11-2	TRBJ2-7	12	many	ASSQGQISYEQY
TRBV25-1	TRBJ2-7	17	NA	ASSALFTTAGGSIGEQY
TRBV7-2	TRBJ1-6	15	NA	ASSLRNAPNSGSPLH
TRBV7-9	TRBJ1-3	14	NA	ASSLGQTLSGNTTY
TRBV29-1	TRBJ1-1	11	NA	SVERGEGTEAF